The 11 T cell receptor beta chains reported below all come from one sample, sequenced in a study of blood T cell repertoires in COVID-19. Clones were read by immunoSEQ multiplex PCR, and TCRdb kept only the in-frame ones, dropping some. Of 130,000 or so clones in the sample, roughly four fifths were seen once. Material for sequencing was peripheral blood. These receptors were taken from a woman of 80 years or more with acute or convalescent COVID-19.

This chain connects TRBV20-1 to TRBJ2-2, with TRBD2 matching 9 bases. Germline CDR1 DFQATT, CDR2 SNEGSKA (reference sequence). This CDR3 spans 17 amino acids. V dropped 3 bases and J dropped 0; count of bases not matched to a gene: 8. The chain's CDR3 is CSASGPAGGANTGELFF. In nucleotides, the CDR3 is TGCAGTGCTAGTGGTCCAGCGGGGGGCGCGAACACCGGGGAGCTGTTTTTT.

The V call is TRBV20-1, the J call TRBJ1-1, with D possibly TRBD1 on 6 matching bases. V was shortened by 3 bases and J by 1 base, with 9 bases between the two germline ends. Germline-derived CDR1 and CDR2 are DFQATT and SNEGSKA (reference sequence). CDR3 size: 13 residues. As DNA, the CDR3 is TGCAGTGCTAGTGGACAGCCGAACACTGAAGCTTTCTTT. This translates into CSASGQPNTEAFF.

The CDR3 here is CASSLEPPGLGTEAFF. The CDR3 nucleotides are TGCGCCAGCAGCTTGGAGCCCCCGGGGTTAGGCACTGAAGCTTTCTTT. This rearrangement joins TRBV5-1 to TRBJ1-1; D is unresolved. This CDR3 comprises 16 residues. Germline CDR1 reads SGHRS; CDR2 reads YFSETQ. V shed 0 bases and J shed 4 bases, with 16 bases lying between them. Looking up the rest from reference TRBV5-1 and TRBJ1-1 gives the full variable domain: KAGVTQTPRYLIKTRGQQVTLSCSPISGHRSVSWYQQTPGQGLQFLFEYFSETQRNKGNFPGRFSGRQFSNSRSEMNVSTLELGDSALYLCASSLEPPGLGTEAFFGQGTRLTVV.

This chain connects TRBV29-1 to TRBJ1-4; no clear D gene. Germline loops: CDR1 SQVTM, CDR2 ANQGSEA. Trimming took off 4 bases at V and 6 bases at J, with 18 bases between the two ends. The CDR3 loop spans 15 amino acids. The CDR3 region is CSVATPRTTDEKLFF. The CDR3 bases are TGCAGCGTTGCCACCCCTCGCACTACGGATGAAAAACTGTTTTTT.

In its sample, this clone was seen once. This chain connects TRBV5-4 to TRBJ1-2; D unresolved. CDR1 and CDR2 from the germline V gene are SGHNT and YYREEE (reference sequence). The germline V and J ends were trimmed by 0 bases and 8 bases, with 8 bases remaining between them. CDR3 length: 12 amino acids. The DNA for the CDR3 is TGTGCCAGCAGCTTGGACGCGCGCGGCTACACCTTC. Its protein product is CASSLDARGYTF.

This clone was observed a single time. CDR3 loop: CASSVAPGLNNEQFF. The CDR3 DNA sequence: TGTGCCAGCAGCGTAGCTCCCGGACTTAACAATGAGCAGTTCTTC. The chain carries TRBV9 and TRBJ2-1; D is perhaps TRBD2 (5 bases). The CDR3 is made up of 15 amino acids. Per the germline V gene, CDR1 is SGDLS and CDR2 is YYNGEE. Trimming took off 0 bases at V and 5 bases at J, with 12 bases between the two ends.

The CDR3 is CAMRSLRAGELFF. DNA of the CDR3: TGTGCCATGCGATCTCTCCGGGCCGGGGAGCTGTTTTTT. The chain has TRBV12-3 or TRBV12-4 and TRBJ2-2; D gene unclear. CDR3 size: 13 residues. V was cut by 10 bases and J by 6 bases, with 15 bases left in between.

Only a few counts were recorded for this clone. The chain employs TRBV2 and TRBJ1-4; D is possibly TRBD1 (5 bases). Trimming pared 4 bases from V and 5 bases from J, leaving 11 bases between. Germline V CDR1 and CDR2: SNHLY, FYNNEI. The CDR3 totals 14 residues. CDR3 sequence reads: CASSVTASNEKLFF. The CDR3 bases are TGTGCCAGCAGTGTGACAGCCTCGAATGAAAAACTGTTTTTT.

V usage is TRBV19 and J usage is TRBJ2-4, with TRBD1 matching over 11 bases. The V gene end was trimmed by 7 bases and the J gene end by 5 bases; junction bases not matched to a gene: 7. Germline loops: CDR1 LNHDA, CDR2 SQIVND (reference sequence). This CDR3 is built from 15 residues. The CDR3 DNA is TGTGCCAGTAATCAGGACAGGGGGCCGCAAAACATTCAGTACTTC. It specifies CASNQDRGPQNIQYF.

J is TRBJ1-1 and V is TRBV5-5, with unresolved D. The V and J ends lost 0 bases and 1 base respectively, with 7 bases between them. CDR3 length: 14 residues. Germline V gene lookup returns CDR1 SGHKS and CDR2 YYEKEE (reference sequence). DNA for the CDR3: TGTGCCAGCAGCTTGGGACTCAGGAACACTGAAGCTTTCTTT. Translating gives CASSLGLRNTEAFF.

The rearrangement joins TRBV30 to TRBJ1-2, with D possibly matching TRBD1 (5 bases). Germline CDR1 GTSNPN, CDR2 SVGIG (reference sequence). The CDR3 extends over 13 amino acids. Trimming took off 2 bases at V and 7 bases at J, with 14 bases between the two ends. The CDR3: CAWSWGTRAGYTF. The CDR3 region has the DNA TGTGCCTGGAGTTGGGGAACCAGGGCTGGCTACACCTTC.